This is a list of T cell receptor beta chains from one sample in a study of immune evolution from preneoplasia to lung adenocarcinoma. Repertoires were generated with immunoSEQ multiplex PCR, while TCRdb's copy carries only in-frame clones and drops some. This sample has 7,500 to 10,000 clones; more than 70% occur once, and the top ten carry around 5%. Input material: FFPE minimally invasive lung adenocarcinoma tissue. These receptors were collected from a person aged 70 to 85 with lung adenocarcinoma. Some clones in this sample may be carry-over from other donors' samples. CDR3s include the opening cysteine and the closing phenylalanine or tryptophan. Fields, in order: clone size, V gene, D gene, J gene, CDR3 DNA, CDR3 protein. A D gene is named only where the DNA matches it firmly. Clone size is shown for a subset of rows, as once, few, many or a class of expanded clone.

once,TRBV6-5,TRBD1,TRBJ1-5,TGTGCCAGCAGAACAGGGGATAGCAATCAGCCCCAGCATTTT,CASRTGDSNQPQHF
.,TRBV6-6,.,TRBJ1-1,TGTGCCAGCAGTTACCCCGACAATCTCAAGAACACTGAAGCTTTCTTT,CASSYPDNLKNTEAFF
.,TRBV6-1,.,TRBJ2-7,TGTGCCAGCAGTGATGGTCTAGCAGACTACGAGCAGTACTTC,CASSDGLADYEQYF
.,TRBV25-1,TRBD1,TRBJ1-1,TGTGCCAGCACGACAGGGTTGGGAACTGAAGCTTTCTTT,CASTTGLGTEAFF
.,TRBV6-5,TRBD1,TRBJ1-1,TGTGCCAGCAGTTACTCGAGGGGGCGGATGAACACTGAAGCTTTCTTT,CASSYSRGRMNTEAFF
.,TRBV5-1,TRBD1,TRBJ2-2,TGCGCCAGCAGACCGACAGGGGTAACCGGGGAGCTGTTTTTT,CASRPTGVTGELFF
.,TRBV28,.,TRBJ1-2,TGTGCCAGCAGTTCGCTGGCCAGGGCTAACTATGGCTACACCTTC,CASSSLARANYGYTF
few,TRBV6-5,.,TRBJ2-7,TGTGCCAGCAGTTACTCGATCCCTGAAACCTACGAGCAGTACTTC,CASSYSIPETYEQYF
.,TRBV7-9,.,TRBJ2-7,TGTGCCAGCAGCTCGCCCCAGGCCGGCTCCTACGAGCAGTACTTC,CASSSPQAGSYEQYF
medium-sized,TRBV7-9,.,TRBJ2-3,TGTGCCAGCAGCTTGCCTCCGGGACTCCACACAGATACGCAGTATTTT,CASSLPPGLHTDTQYF
.,TRBV6-1,TRBD1,TRBJ1-6,TGTGCCAGCAAGGGGACAGGGTATGGGTCACCCCTCCACTTT,CASKGTGYGSPLHF
.,TRBV2,TRBD1,TRBJ2-1,TGTGCCAGCTCGACAGGGGGCCGCAATGAGCAGTTCTTC,CASSTGGRNEQFF
.,TRBV7-2,TRBD1,TRBJ2-1,TGTGCCAGCAGCGCTGGGACAGTTGGGCAGTTCTTC,CASSAGTVGQFF
once,TRBV7-2,.,TRBJ1-5,TGTGCCAGCAGCCAAGATGGAGGGGGGTATCAGCCCCAGCATTTT,CASSQDGGGYQPQHF
once,TRBV9,TRBD1,TRBJ1-5,TGTGCCAGCAGCGGGGGGACAGGGAATCAGCCCCAGCATTTT,CASSGGTGNQPQHF
.,TRBV27,.,TRBJ1-2,TGTGCCAGCAGTTTATACCCGCGGGGTGGCTATGGCTACACCTTC,CASSLYPRGGYGYTF